A single sample is the source of the 8 T cell receptor beta chains below, sequenced in a study of blood T cell repertoires in COVID-19. Measured with immunoSEQ multiplex PCR; TCRdb has only the in-frame clones, and not every one. The sample contains 90,000 to 140,000 clones, roughly 76% of which appear only once. Material: peripheral blood. These receptors came from a woman aged 65 to 85 with acute or convalescent COVID-19.

This chain links TRBV30 with TRBJ1-2; D is unresolved. The V gene's germline CDR1 is GTSNPN and CDR2 SVGIG (reference sequence). Trimming shortened V by 3 bases and J by 2 bases, and 19 bases separated the two germline ends. There are 16 residues in the CDR3. For the CDR3, the DNA is TGTGCCTGGAGCGCAGACACGTTCCTGGCAAACTATGGCTACACCTTC. Translation gives CAWSADTFLANYGYTF. The full variable domain, with the rest looked up from reference TRBV30 and TRBJ1-2, is SQTIHQWPATLVQPVGSPLSLECTVEGTSNPNLYWYRQAAGRGLQLLFYSVGIGQISSEVPQNLSASRPQDRQFILSSKKLLLSDSGFYLCAWSADTFLANYGYTFGSGTRLTVV.

V gene TRBV6-6 combines with J gene TRBJ1-2; possibly TRBD1 for D (6 bases). The CDR3 loop spans 15 amino acids. Trimming removed 6 bases from V and 2 bases from J, with 16 bases in between. The germline V gene has CDR1 MNHNY and CDR2 SVGAGI (reference sequence). The CDR3 DNA follows: TGTGCCAGCAGCCCAACCGCCGGGACAAACTATGGCTACACCTTC. Translating it yields CASSPTAGTNYGYTF.

The chain recombines TRBV29-1 with TRBJ1-1; TRBD1 aligns across 8 bases. The V gene end was trimmed by 6 bases and the J gene end by 0 bases; junction bases not matched to a gene: 3. Germline CDR1 is SQVTM and CDR2 is ANQGSEA. There are 13 residues in the CDR3. Here the CDR3 reads CSVRQGMNTEAFF. In nucleotides, the CDR3 is TGCAGCGTCAGACAGGGGATGAACACTGAAGCTTTCTTT.

V usage is TRBV6-2 or TRBV6-3 and J usage is TRBJ1-5, with D tentatively TRBD1 (5 bases). CDR1 MNHEY and CDR2 SVGEGT come from the germline V gene. The CDR3 consists of 12 residues. Trimming shortened V by 5 bases and J by 5 bases, and 7 bases separated the two germline ends. The CDR3 sequence is CASSDSYQPQHF. The CDR3 nucleotides read TGTGCCAGCAGTGACAGTTATCAGCCCCAGCATTTT.

The chain joins TRBV11-2 to TRBJ2-5; D gene uncertain. Germline assignment: CDR1 SGHAT and CDR2 FQNNGV. There are 14 residues in the CDR3. The ends were cut back, 5 bases at V and 0 bases at J, with 10 bases in the middle. Written as DNA, the CDR3 is TGTGCCAGCAGCCTTTCAGGTCACCAAGAGACCCAGTACTTC. This encodes CASSLSGHQETQYF. Full variable domain (outside the CDR3, taken from reference TRBV11-2 and TRBJ2-5): EAGVAQSPRYKIIEKRQSVAFWCNPISGHATLYWYQQILGQGPKLLIQFQNNGVVDDSQLPKDRFSAERLKGVDSTLKIQPAKLEDSAVYLCASSLSGHQETQYFGPGTRLLVL.

V usage is TRBV6-4 and J usage is TRBJ1-1; D is unclear. The CDR3 is 12 residues long. Germline values: CDR1 MRHNA, CDR2 SNTAGT. V lost 2 bases to trimming and J lost 3 bases, with 4 bases between them. The DNA for the CDR3 is TGTGCCAGCAGTGACCGTTACACTGAAGCTTTCTTT. As protein: CASSDRYTEAFF.

This rearrangement joins TRBV28 to TRBJ1-3; possibly TRBD1 for D (5 bases). Germline V CDR1 and CDR2: MDHEN, SYDVKM. The CDR3 has 17 residues. V was pared by 6 bases and J by 1 base, with 19 bases between. The CDR3 DNA reads TGTGCCAGCAGGCCCGGCGGTGGGGCGAGTTCTGGAAACACCATATATTTT. The encoded protein is CASRPGGGASSGNTIYF. The whole variable domain, filled in from reference TRBV28 and TRBJ1-3, reads DVKVTQSSRYLVKRTGEKVFLECVQDMDHENMFWYRQDPGLGLRLIYFSYDVKMKEKGDIPEGYSVSREKKERFSLILESASTNQTSMYLCASRPGGGASSGNTIYFGEGSWLTVV.

The chain combines TRBV7-6 with TRBJ2-3; 8 bases align to TRBD1. There are 15 residues in the CDR3. Per germline, CDR1 SGHVS and CDR2 FNYEAQ. Unmatched junction bases numbered 9, after V lost 8 bases and J lost 2 bases. DNA for the CDR3: TGTGCCAGCGTCAGGGGGCCAAGGGCCACAGATACGCAGTATTTT. The encoded protein is CASVRGPRATDTQYF.